This T cell receptor (beta chain) appears in the sequencing data of a study of CD8+ T cells in alopecia areata. Study findings and constraints: Compared with normal scalp, lesional scalp had higher clonality and more expanded CD8+ clones.

Once RNA had been extracted, it was reverse transcribed into cDNA to act as the sequencing template. The method was immunoSEQ multiplex PCR; TCRdb's version includes in-frame clones alone and lacks a portion of them. The repertoire holds roughly 4,400 clones, with around 90% as singletons. As for treatment: oral pan-JAK inhibitor, 5-10 mg twice daily. In alopecia areata patients, both lesional scalp punch biopsies and peripheral blood were collected. Details on this clone: Its specificity is unknown.

Germline CDR1 is SGHRS and CDR2 is YFSETQ. The CDR3 contains 13 residues. Between the trimmed V and J ends, which lost 4 bases and 1 base, there was a span of 8 bases. This chain uses TRBV5-1 with TRBJ1-2; no definite D call. The material sequenced was skin, taken at week 4, from a patient treated with tofacitinib. The source of this sequence is a human donor with alopecia areata. DNA for the CDR3: TGCGCCAGCAGCCCGGGTCGTAACTATGGCTACACCTTC. Its translation is CASSPGRNYGYTF.